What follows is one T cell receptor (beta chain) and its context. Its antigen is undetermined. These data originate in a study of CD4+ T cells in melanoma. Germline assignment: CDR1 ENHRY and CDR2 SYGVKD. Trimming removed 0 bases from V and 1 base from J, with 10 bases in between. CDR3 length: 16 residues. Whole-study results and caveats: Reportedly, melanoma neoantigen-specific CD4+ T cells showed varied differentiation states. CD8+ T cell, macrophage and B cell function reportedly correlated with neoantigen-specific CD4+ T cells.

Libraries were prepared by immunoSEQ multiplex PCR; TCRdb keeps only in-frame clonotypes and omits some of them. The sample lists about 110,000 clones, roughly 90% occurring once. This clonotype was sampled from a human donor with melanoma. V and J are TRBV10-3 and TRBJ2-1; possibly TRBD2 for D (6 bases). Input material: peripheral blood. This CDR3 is CAISESLGGSYNEQFF. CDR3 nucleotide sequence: TGTGCCATCAGTGAGTCGTTGGGGGGTTCCTACAATGAGCAGTTCTTC.